This TCR beta chain was recorded in a study of shared clonotypes between healthy human individuals (dated by TCRdb to 2018 to 2021). A note on the overall study: The cohort included a few men and a couple of women between 18 and 49 years of age. For each donor, CD4 naive and CD4 memory were each given three plates, CD8 naive was given two plates, and CD8 memory was given one plate. Libraries were prepared and TCR repertoires were sequenced by different laboratories using diverse techniques, in order to increase sequencing depth and limit assay-specific biases. Leukapheresis yielded between about 0.85 and 10 billion PBMCs per donor. To estimate repertoire size and how much clonotypes are shared between individuals, the study performed deep sequencing of blood TCR repertoires from a handful of healthy adults.

Using the deep immunoSEQ assay, multiplex PCR amplified TCR CDR3 regions from genomic DNA. Extracted genomic DNA from each cell subset was distributed evenly across all wells of several immunoSEQ 96-well plates, and each plate was treated as a replicate. For sorted subsets, each replicate PCR was loaded with 200 ng genomic DNA, equivalent to some 27,000 T cell genomes. The purified libraries were quantified using a Qubit 3.0 fluorometer, sized with a Bioanalyzer 2100, and then quantified again using the KAPA Library Quantification kit. Every immunoSEQ 96-well plate was sequenced on a separate single-read 150-cycle Illumina NextSeq 550 flow cell. The authors processed their data as follows. Because the immunoSEQ output included only junctional sequences and no quality scores, the filtering could not be the same as the filtering used for full-length reads. To assign V/J genes and CDR3, sequences were annotated using PyIR, a Python wrapper for IgBLAST v1.9, with IMGT germline references. Reads with weak V/J assignments (E-value above 1e-6), missing CDR3, stop codons, out-of-frame junctions, or ambiguous translated residues were removed. V3J clonotypes were defined by identical inferred V gene, J gene, and CDR3 amino acid sequence. Percentage overlap between repertoires was computed as shared unique clonotypes divided by the size of the smaller repertoire. RTK rarefaction, the Chao1 estimator, and Recon v2.1 estimates of unobserved clonotypes were used to assess repertoire richness. Generation probabilities were computed with OLGA for all TCRbeta clonotypes obtained by the gDNA method from several donors. The table comes from immuneACCESS by way of TCRdb, which keeps in-frame sequences with V and J called. Part of the clones is missing from these tables; in studies checked, under half for an unresolved V gene and the rest for unknown reasons. D and trimming come from the DNA, and the V and J calls and clone size come from that table. The sample table contains some 1.5 million clones; only one count was recorded for more than 95% of them. The biggest ten clones account for over 1% of the sample.

What the work shows at the level of the full study, not this receptor alone: Sampling was restricted to blood, and TCR repertoires in tissues likely differ from the TCR repertoires found in blood. Even with the large sequencing depth, rarefaction of the sorted-subset datasets indicated that sequencing was incomplete. Based on pairwise subsampling, the degree of clonotype sharing among donors was expected to be affected by sequencing depth. Sharing across four donors was observed for roughly 5% of naive CD4, 3% to 3.5% of naive CD8, 2.3% of memory CD4, and less than 0.45% of memory CD8 clonotypes. Higher generation probabilities were observed for clonotypes shared by all four sorted-subset donors than for non-shared clonotypes. Naive subsets generally had larger estimated clonotype richness than memory subsets did. The small number of donors limited the genetic and exposure-history diversity represented.

This clone was seen once. There is no known antigen for this receptor. An end of the junction does not agree with germline; a read error may underlie this. Donors were healthy HIV-negative adults with no recently reported acute infections or vaccinations. All donors were Caucasian adults living in Nashville, Tennessee, USA. CD4+ T cells were enriched by magnetic negative selection, after which naive cells were positively selected on CD45RA and the negative fraction was taken as the memory subset. Blood was obtained by leukapheresis, after which PBMCs were separated by Ficoll-Histopaque density gradient centrifugation and cryopreserved in liquid nitrogen vapor phase. Analytical flow cytometry was used to check the purity and quantity of each magnetically sorted T cell population. Genomic DNA was isolated from every sorted fraction and measured by UV absorbance on a Nanodrop 2000c. CDR1 and CDR2, looked up from the germline V gene, are WSHSY and SAAADI. The CDR3 sequence holds 14 residues, the cysteine and phenylalanine included. Only the CDR3 portion is preserved as DNA: 42 bases, with reading frame beginning at the first base.

The source material was naive CD4+ T cells sorted from blood. The cell subset or site label, read with the paper, signifies: CD45RA+ positively selected. The chain is made from TRBV10-2 and TRBJ2-1; TRBD1 is a possible D gene, resting on 5 matching bases. The sequence derives from a man aged 25 to 40 in good health. The nucleotides read TGCGCCAGCACTGAGGATAGGGGTTACAATGAGCAGTTCTTC. It is translated as CASTEDRGYNEQFF.